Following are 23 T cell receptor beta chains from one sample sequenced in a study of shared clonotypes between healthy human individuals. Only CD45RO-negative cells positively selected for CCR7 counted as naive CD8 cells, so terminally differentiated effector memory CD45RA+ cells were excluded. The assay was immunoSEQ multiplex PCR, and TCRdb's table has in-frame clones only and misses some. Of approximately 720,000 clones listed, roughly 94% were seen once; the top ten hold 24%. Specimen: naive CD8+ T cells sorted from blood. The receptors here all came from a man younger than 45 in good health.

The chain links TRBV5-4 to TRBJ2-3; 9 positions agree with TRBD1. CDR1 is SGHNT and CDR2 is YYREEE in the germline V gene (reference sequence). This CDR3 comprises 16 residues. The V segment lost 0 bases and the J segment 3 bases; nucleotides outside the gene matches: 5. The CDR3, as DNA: TGTGCCAGCAGCTTGGTGGGGACAGGGACAACAGATACGCAGTATTTT. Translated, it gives CASSLVGTGTTDTQYF.

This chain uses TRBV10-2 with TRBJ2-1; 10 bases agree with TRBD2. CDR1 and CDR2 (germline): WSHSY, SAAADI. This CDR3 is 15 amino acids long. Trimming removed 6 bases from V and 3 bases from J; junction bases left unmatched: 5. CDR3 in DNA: TGCGCCAGCAGCGGACTAGCGGAGAACTACAATGAGCAGTTCTTC. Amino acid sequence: CASSGLAENYNEQFF.

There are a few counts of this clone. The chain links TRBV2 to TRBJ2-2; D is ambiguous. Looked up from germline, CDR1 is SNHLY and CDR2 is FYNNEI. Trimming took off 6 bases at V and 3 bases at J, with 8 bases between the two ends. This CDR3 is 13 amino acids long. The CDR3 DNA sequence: TGTGCCAGCAGACAGTCGTACACCGGGGAGCTGTTTTTT. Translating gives CASRQSYTGELFF.

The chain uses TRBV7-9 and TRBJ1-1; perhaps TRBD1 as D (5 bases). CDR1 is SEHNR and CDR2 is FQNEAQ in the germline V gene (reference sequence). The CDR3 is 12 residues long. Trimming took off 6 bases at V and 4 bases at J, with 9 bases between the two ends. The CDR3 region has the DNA TGTGCCAGCAGAGCTGGGGGCACTGAAGCTTTCTTT. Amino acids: CASRAGGTEAFF.

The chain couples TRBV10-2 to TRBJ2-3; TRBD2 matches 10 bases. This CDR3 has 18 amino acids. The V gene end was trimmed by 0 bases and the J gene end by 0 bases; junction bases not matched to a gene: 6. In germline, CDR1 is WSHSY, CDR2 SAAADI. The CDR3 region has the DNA TGCGCCAGCAGTGAGTCAAGCGGGAGGGCCTTTAGCACAGATACGCAGTATTTT. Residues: CASSESSGRAFSTDTQYF.

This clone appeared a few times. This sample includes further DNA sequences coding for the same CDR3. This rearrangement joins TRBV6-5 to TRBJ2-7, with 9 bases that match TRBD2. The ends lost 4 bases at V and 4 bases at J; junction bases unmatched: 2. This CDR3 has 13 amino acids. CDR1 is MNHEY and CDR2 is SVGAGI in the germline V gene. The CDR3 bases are TGTGCCAGCAGTTTAGCGGGAGCTTACGAGCAGTACTTC. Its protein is CASSLAGAYEQYF.

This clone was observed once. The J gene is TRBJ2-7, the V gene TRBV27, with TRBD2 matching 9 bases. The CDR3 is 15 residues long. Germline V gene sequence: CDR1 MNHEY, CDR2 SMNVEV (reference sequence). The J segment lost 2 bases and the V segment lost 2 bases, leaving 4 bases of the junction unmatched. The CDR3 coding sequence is TGTGCCAGCAGTTTAGGCGGGAGGGGTGCCTACGAGCAGTACTTC. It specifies CASSLGGRGAYEQYF.

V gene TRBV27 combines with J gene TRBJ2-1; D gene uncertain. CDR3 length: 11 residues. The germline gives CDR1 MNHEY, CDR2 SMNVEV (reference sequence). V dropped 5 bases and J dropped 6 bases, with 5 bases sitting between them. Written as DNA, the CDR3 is TGTGCCAGCAGTCGTACCAATGAGCAGTTCTTC. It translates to CASSRTNEQFF.

CDR3 sequence reads: CASSSKQGGQPQHF. In DNA, the CDR3 is TGTGCCAGCAGCTCCAAACAGGGCGGTCAGCCCCAGCATTTT. The rearrangement links TRBV7-8 to TRBJ1-5; TRBD1 is a possible D gene (6 bases). Trimming pared 4 bases from V and 6 bases from J, leaving 13 bases between. This CDR3 contains 14 residues. Germline loops: CDR1 SGHVS, CDR2 FQNEAQ.

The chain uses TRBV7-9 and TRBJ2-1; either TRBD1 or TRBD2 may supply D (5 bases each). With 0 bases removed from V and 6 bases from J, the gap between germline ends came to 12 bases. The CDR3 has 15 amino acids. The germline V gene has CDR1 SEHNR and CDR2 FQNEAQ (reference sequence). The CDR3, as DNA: TGTGCCAGCAGCTTAGCTAGAGCGAGGGGCAATGAGCAGTTCTTC. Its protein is CASSLARARGNEQFF.

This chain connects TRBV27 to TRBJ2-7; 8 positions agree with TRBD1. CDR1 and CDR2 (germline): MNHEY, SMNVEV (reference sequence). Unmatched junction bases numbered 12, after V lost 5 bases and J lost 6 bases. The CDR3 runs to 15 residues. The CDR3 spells CASSLLGQGGGEQYF. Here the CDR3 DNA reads TGTGCCAGCAGTCTCCTTGGACAGGGAGGAGGCGAGCAGTACTTC.

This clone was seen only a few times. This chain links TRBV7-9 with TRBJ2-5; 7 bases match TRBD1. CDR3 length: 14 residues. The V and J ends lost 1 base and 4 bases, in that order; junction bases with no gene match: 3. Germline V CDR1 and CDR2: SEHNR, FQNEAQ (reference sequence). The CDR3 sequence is CASSLGPGGETQYF. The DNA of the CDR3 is TGTGCCAGCAGCTTAGGACCAGGGGGAGAGACCCAGTACTTC.

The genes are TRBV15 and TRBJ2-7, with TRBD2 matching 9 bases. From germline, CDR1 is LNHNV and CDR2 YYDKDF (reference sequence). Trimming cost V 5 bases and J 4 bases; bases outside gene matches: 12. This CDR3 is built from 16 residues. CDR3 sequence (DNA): TGTGCCACCAGCGAGCGGGAGGTGGGAGGAAAATACGAGCAGTACTTC. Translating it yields CATSEREVGGKYEQYF.

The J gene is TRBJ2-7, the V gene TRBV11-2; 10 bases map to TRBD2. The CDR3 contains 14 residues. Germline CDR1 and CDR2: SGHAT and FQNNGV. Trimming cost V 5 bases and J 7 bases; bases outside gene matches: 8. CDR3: CASSPTSGPWEQYF. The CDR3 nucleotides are TGTGCCAGCAGCCCGACTAGCGGGCCATGGGAGCAGTACTTC.

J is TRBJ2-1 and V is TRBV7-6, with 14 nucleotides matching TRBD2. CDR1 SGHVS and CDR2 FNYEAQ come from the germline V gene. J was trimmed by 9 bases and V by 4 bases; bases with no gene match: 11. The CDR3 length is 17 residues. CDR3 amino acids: CASSSPGTSGSNREQFF. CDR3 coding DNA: TGTGCCAGCAGCTCCCCCGGGACTAGCGGGAGTAACCGTGAGCAGTTCTTC.

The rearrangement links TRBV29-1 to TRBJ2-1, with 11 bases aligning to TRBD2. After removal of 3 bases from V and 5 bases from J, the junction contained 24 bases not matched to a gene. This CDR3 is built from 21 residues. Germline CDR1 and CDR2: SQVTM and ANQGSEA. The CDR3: CSVESFFLGVLAGGYHNEQFF. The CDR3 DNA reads TGCAGCGTTGAGTCCTTTTTTCTAGGGGTCCTAGCGGGAGGCTACCACAATGAGCAGTTCTTC.

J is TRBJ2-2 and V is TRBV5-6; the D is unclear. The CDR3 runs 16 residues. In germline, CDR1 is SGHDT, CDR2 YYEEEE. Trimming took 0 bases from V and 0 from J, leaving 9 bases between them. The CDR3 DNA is TGTGCCAGCAGCTTGGATGTCGGGCCGAACACCGGGGAGCTGTTTTTT. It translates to CASSLDVGPNTGELFF.

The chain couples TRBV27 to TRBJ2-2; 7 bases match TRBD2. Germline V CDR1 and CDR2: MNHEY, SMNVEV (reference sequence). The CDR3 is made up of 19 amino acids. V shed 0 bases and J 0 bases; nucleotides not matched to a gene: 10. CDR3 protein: CASSLSAGTMLSNTGELFF. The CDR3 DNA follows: TGTGCCAGCAGTTTATCGGCCGGGACTATGTTATCGAACACCGGGGAGCTGTTTTTT.

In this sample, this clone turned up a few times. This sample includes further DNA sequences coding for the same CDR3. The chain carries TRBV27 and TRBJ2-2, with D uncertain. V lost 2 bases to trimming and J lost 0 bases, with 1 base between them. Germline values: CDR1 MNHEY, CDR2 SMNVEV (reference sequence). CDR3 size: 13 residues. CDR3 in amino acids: CASSLTNTGELFF. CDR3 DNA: TGTGCCAGCAGTTTAACGAACACCGGGGAGCTGTTTTTT.

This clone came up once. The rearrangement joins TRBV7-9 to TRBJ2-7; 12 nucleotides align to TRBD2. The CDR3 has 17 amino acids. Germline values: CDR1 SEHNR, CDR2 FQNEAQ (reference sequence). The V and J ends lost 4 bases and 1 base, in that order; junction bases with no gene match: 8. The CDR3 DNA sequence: TGTGCCAGCAGCTCCCCTCGACTAGCGGGAGCTTCCTACGAGCAGTACTTC. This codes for CASSSPRLAGASYEQYF.

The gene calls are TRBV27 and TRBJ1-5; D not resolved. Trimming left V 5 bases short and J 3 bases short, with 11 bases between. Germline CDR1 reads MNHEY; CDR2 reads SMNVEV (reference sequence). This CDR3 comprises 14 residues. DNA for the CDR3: TGTGCCAGCAGTCCCGGTCTGATCAATCAGCCCCAGCATTTT. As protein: CASSPGLINQPQHF.

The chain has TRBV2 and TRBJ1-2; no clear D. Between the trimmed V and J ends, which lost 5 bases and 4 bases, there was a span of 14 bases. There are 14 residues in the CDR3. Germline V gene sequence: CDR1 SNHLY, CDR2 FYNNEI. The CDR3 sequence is CASSPTGQSYGYTF. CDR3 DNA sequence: TGTGCCAGCAGTCCCACGGGTCAGAGCTATGGCTACACCTTC.

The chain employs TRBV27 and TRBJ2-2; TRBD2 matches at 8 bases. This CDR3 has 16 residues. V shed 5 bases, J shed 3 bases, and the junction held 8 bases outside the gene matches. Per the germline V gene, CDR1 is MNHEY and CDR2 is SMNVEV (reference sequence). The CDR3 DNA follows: TGTGCCAGCAGTCCTACAGCGGGAGTGCACACCGGGGAGCTGTTTTTT. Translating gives CASSPTAGVHTGELFF.